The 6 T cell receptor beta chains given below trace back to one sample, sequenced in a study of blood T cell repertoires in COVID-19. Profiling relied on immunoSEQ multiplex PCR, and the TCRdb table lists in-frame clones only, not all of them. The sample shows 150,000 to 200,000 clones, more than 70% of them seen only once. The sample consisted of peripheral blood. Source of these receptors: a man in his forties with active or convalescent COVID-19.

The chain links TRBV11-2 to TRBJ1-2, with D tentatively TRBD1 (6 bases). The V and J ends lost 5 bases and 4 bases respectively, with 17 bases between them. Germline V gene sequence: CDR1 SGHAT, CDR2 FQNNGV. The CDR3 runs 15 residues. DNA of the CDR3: TGTGCCAGCAGCACTCACAGGGAGCGCGGCTATGGCTACACCTTC. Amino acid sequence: CASSTHRERGYGYTF.

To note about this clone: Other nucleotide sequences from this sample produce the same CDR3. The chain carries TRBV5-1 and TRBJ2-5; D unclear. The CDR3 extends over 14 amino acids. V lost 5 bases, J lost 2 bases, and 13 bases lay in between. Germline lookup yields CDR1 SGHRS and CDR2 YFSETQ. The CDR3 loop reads CASSSRTVQETQYF. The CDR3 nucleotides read TGCGCCAGCAGTAGTCGCACAGTTCAAGAGACCCAGTACTTC.

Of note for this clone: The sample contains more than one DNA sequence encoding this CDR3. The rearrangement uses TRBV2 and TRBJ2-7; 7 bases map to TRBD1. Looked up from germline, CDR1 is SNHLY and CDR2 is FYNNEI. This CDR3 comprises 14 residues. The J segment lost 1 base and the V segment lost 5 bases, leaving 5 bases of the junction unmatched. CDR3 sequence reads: CASSRDRGSYEQYF. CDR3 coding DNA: TGTGCCAGCAGTCGGGACAGAGGGTCCTACGAGCAGTACTTC.

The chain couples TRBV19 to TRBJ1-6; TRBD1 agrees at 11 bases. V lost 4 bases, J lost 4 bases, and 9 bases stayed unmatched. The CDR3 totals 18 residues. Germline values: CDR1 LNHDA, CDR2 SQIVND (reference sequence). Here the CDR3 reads CASSTWIGQGAYNSPLHF. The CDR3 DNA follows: TGTGCCAGTAGTACTTGGATCGGACAGGGGGCGTATAATTCACCCCTCCACTTT.

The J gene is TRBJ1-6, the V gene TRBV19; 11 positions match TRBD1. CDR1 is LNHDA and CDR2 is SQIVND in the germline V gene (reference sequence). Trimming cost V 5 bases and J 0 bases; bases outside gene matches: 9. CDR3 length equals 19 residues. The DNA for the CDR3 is TGTGCCAGTAGTCACCGGACAGGGGGCCATAGCTCCTATAATTCACCCCTCCACTTT. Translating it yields CASSHRTGGHSSYNSPLHF.

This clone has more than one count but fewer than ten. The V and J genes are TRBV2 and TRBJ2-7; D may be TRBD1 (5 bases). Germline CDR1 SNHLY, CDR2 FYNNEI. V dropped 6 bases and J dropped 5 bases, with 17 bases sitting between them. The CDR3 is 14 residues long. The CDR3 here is CASRTTPLGDEQYF. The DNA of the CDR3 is TGTGCCAGCAGAACGACACCCCTAGGGGACGAGCAGTACTTC.